A single sample is the source of the 21 T cell receptor beta chains below, sequenced in a study of OX40 agonist ivuxolimab in advanced cancers. Library preparation was by the immunoSEQ multiplex PCR assay. Sourced from immuneACCESS, this table was stored by TCRdb with only in-frame sequences that have V and J called. A share of the clones is absent; for the studies checked, an unresolved V gene accounts for under half, and the remainder has no known explanation. Here the sample has about 68,000 clones; 91% occur a single time. Jointly, the top ten make up just over 0.3% of the sample. Sequenced material: CD4+ or CD8+ T cells sorted from blood, taken in a trial of the OX40 agonist ivuxolimab. The receptors shown here come from an adult with an advanced solid tumor such as melanoma, head and neck, liver or kidney cancer.

This clone was recorded only once. The chain is built from TRBV5-1 and TRBJ2-3; 7 bases are a match to TRBD2. Looked up from germline, CDR1 is SGHRS and CDR2 is YFSETQ. Trimming took 0 bases from V and 4 from J; bases not matched to a gene: 8. The length of the CDR3 is 16 residues. Here the CDR3 reads CASSLALAGASDTQYF. The CDR3 nucleotides read TGCGCCAGCAGCTTGGCCCTGGCGGGAGCTTCAGATACGCAGTATTTT.

This chain uses TRBV30 with TRBJ2-5; D uncertain. The CDR3 sequence is 14 residues long. Germline V lookup: CDR1 GTSNPN, CDR2 SVGIG (reference sequence). The ends were cut back, 0 bases at V and 0 bases at J, with 8 bases in the middle. The CDR3 protein is CAWSVSAYQETQYF. The CDR3 DNA reads as TGTGCCTGGAGTGTATCAGCCTACCAAGAGACCCAGTACTTC.

V and J are TRBV7-9 and TRBJ1-1; D is undetermined. The CDR3 is made up of 13 amino acids. From germline, CDR1 is SEHNR and CDR2 FQNEAQ (reference sequence). V lost 4 bases, J lost 5 bases, and 11 bases lay in between. The CDR3 reads CASSYWGGTEAFF. The CDR3 DNA sequence: TGTGCCAGCAGCTACTGGGGAGGAACTGAAGCTTTCTTT.

V and J are TRBV6-6 and TRBJ2-1; D is perhaps TRBD2 (6 bases). The length of the CDR3 is 15 residues. V was clipped by 8 bases and J by 7 bases, with 21 bases between them. Germline V gives CDR1 MNHNY, CDR2 SVGAGI (reference sequence). CDR3 residues: CASYTLTGGINEQFF. DNA of the CDR3: TGTGCCAGCTATACCCTTACCGGAGGGATAAATGAGCAGTTCTTC.

This clone appeared once. V usage is TRBV11-2 and J usage is TRBJ1-2, with TRBD1 as a possible D gene (5 bases). Germline CDR1 is SGHAT and CDR2 is FQNNGV. This CDR3 has 14 amino acids. The ends were cut back, 6 bases at V and 4 bases at J, with 15 bases in the middle. CDR3 sequence reads: CASSRTTAVYGYTF. CDR3 DNA sequence: TGTGCCAGCAGTAGGACGACAGCGGTCTATGGCTACACCTTC.

V and J are TRBV7-3 and TRBJ2-2, with 9 bases identical to TRBD1. The CDR3 has 17 amino acids. Germline V gene data show CDR1 as SGHTA and CDR2 as FQGTGA. The junction had 12 bases not matched to a gene; V was cut back by 4 bases and J by 6 bases. The CDR3 nucleotides read TGTGCCAGCAGCTCTCCGGGACAGGGTGTTTTCCCCGGGGAGCTGTTTTTT. It is translated as CASSSPGQGVFPGELFF.

The chain joins TRBV9 to TRBJ2-5; 7 bases are shared with TRBD1. The ends lost 3 bases at V and 4 bases at J; junction bases unmatched: 12. CDR3 size: 16 residues. CDR1 is SGDLS and CDR2 is YYNGEE in the germline V gene. The CDR3, as DNA: TGTGCCAGCAGCGCCGGACAGGACTCGTTCGGAGAGACCCAGTACTTC. Translation: CASSAGQDSFGETQYF.

This rearrangement joins TRBV5-6 to TRBJ1-2; a weak D match, TRBD1 (6 bases). CDR1 is SGHDT and CDR2 is YYEEEE in the germline V gene. With 0 bases removed from V and 2 bases from J, the gap between germline ends came to 14 bases. The CDR3 is made up of 16 amino acids. The CDR3 DNA reads TGTGCCAGCAGCTTGGTGGACAGACGGGGGAACTATGGCTACACCTTC. Its protein is CASSLVDRRGNYGYTF.

This clone was seen only once. CDR3 DNA: TGTGCCAGCTCACCCGGGACTAGCGGGAGGGCCTCCCGATACGAGCAGTACTTC. The encoded protein is CASSPGTSGRASRYEQYF. This chain connects TRBV27 to TRBJ2-7; 16 bases align to TRBD2. J lost 4 bases, V lost 8 bases, and 14 bases had no gene match. This CDR3 spans 18 amino acids. Germline loops: CDR1 MNHEY, CDR2 SMNVEV (reference sequence).

The chain is built from TRBV6-1 and TRBJ2-1, with 10 bases identical to TRBD2. The CDR3 totals 14 residues. The V gene's germline CDR1 is MNHNS and CDR2 SASEGT. V shed 7 bases and J 5 bases; nucleotides not matched to a gene: 5. The CDR3 region is CASKTSGSNNEQFF. In nucleotides, the CDR3 is TGTGCCAGCAAGACTAGCGGGTCGAACAATGAGCAGTTCTTC.

In this sample, this clone turned up once. This chain connects TRBV19 to TRBJ1-5, with TRBD1 matching 7 bases. The V gene's germline CDR1 is LNHDA and CDR2 SQIVND (reference sequence). CDR3 length: 17 amino acids. Germline trimming cut 6 bases from V and 1 base from J; bases unmatched to any gene: 12. The CDR3 sequence is CASRGMAGGMSNQPQHF. The CDR3 DNA reads as TGTGCCAGTAGAGGTATGGCAGGGGGAATGAGCAATCAGCCCCAGCATTTT.

The genes are TRBV18 and TRBJ2-7; tentative D call: TRBD2 (6 bases). This CDR3 region has 17 residues. The V gene's germline CDR1 is KGHSH and CDR2 LQKENI. Deletions cut 5 bases from V and 2 bases from J, with 22 bases between. The chain's CDR3 is CASSALGRGNPTYEQYF. DNA for the CDR3: TGTGCCAGCTCAGCACTCGGGAGAGGAAATCCTACCTACGAGCAGTACTTC.

The CDR3 coding sequence is TGTGCCAGCAGTCTCCGACACGCTAATTCACCCCTCCACTTT. Protein sequence: CASSLRHANSPLHF. The rearrangement uses TRBV28 and TRBJ1-6; D call uncertain. Trimming shortened V by 5 bases and J by 6 bases, and 11 bases separated the two germline ends. Per the germline V gene, CDR1 is MDHEN and CDR2 is SYDVKM. CDR3 size: 14 residues.

The gene calls are TRBV5-1 and TRBJ2-7; D not certain. CDR3 length: 14 residues. V was pared by 4 bases and J by 3 bases, with 14 bases between. Germline CDR1 SGHRS, CDR2 YFSETQ. Written as DNA, the CDR3 is TGCGCCAGCAGCCGGCTCGCGGAGAACTACGAGCAGTACTTC. Translating gives CASSRLAENYEQYF.

The CDR3 DNA reads as TGTGCCAGCAGTTTTAGCGGCCGGGACCTAGGGGGCTACACCTTC. Its protein is CASSFSGRDLGGYTF. The chain employs TRBV28 and TRBJ1-2, with a possible D match to TRBD1 (5 bases). The germline V gene encodes CDR1 MDHEN and CDR2 SYDVKM. CDR3 length equals 15 residues. The V end lost 3 bases, the J end lost 8 bases, and 19 bases lay between the germline ends.

This clone was observed once. J is TRBJ2-7 and V is TRBV19, with 9 bases matching TRBD2. J gave up 0 bases and V 3 bases, and 3 bases lay outside the gene matches. This CDR3 contains 15 residues. The germline CDR1 and CDR2 sequences are LNHDA and SQIVND (reference sequence). In DNA form, the CDR3 reads TGTGCCAGTAGTATCATTAGCGGGAGCTCCTACGAGCAGTACTTC. It yields the protein CASSIISGSSYEQYF.

The rearrangement links TRBV29-1 to TRBJ2-7; D ambiguous. CDR1 and CDR2 from the germline V gene are SQVTM and ANQGSEA. Trimming pared 1 base from V and 4 bases from J, leaving 11 bases between. The CDR3 contains 13 residues. The CDR3 reads CSVEGPGVYEQYF. CDR3 coding DNA: TGCAGCGTTGAAGGACCAGGTGTTTACGAGCAGTACTTC.

The chain uses TRBV7-3 and TRBJ2-7; a weak D match, TRBD1 (6 bases). The CDR3 runs 14 residues. V was cut by 0 bases and J by 2 bases, with 8 bases left in between. Germline V gene lookup returns CDR1 SGHTA and CDR2 FQGTGA. DNA of the CDR3: TGTGCCAGCAGCTTAACAGGGGGAGCCTACGAGCAGTACTTC. This gives the protein CASSLTGGAYEQYF.

This clone was seen once. The chain is built from TRBV6-5 and TRBJ2-7, with 8 nucleotides matching TRBD1. Germline CDR1 and CDR2: MNHEY and SVGAGI. The junction had 8 bases not matched to a gene; V was cut back by 7 bases and J by 0 bases. This CDR3 has 15 amino acids. CDR3 nucleotides: TGTGCCAGCAACAAAGGGACAGGCCTCTCCTACGAGCAGTACTTC. Translated, it gives CASNKGTGLSYEQYF.

The V and J genes are TRBV4-1 and TRBJ1-2, with a weak D call TRBD1 (6 bases). Trimming took off 4 bases at V and 4 bases at J, with 16 bases between the two ends. Germline values: CDR1 MGHRA, CDR2 YSYEKL. The CDR3 consists of 15 residues. CDR3 bases: TGCGCCAGCAGCCGTCGACAGGTGGGGTCCTATGGCTACACCTTC. Translation gives CASSRRQVGSYGYTF.

This clone has more than one count but fewer than ten. The chain uses TRBV7-6 and TRBJ1-2; 11 nucleotides agree with TRBD1. Looked up from germline, CDR1 is SGHVS and CDR2 is FNYEAQ. V trimming: 3 bases; J trimming: 7 bases; junction bases outside the gene matches: 4. This CDR3 spans 14 amino acids. The CDR3 sequence is CASSLGQGVFGYTF. The DNA for the CDR3 is TGTGCCAGCAGCTTGGGACAGGGGGTCTTTGGCTACACCTTC.